The 31 T cell receptor beta chains presented below share a single source sample, sequenced in a study of T cell clusters in autoimmune cytopenias. TRB rearrangements were amplified by touch-down multiplex PCR with mixed TRB-A/B primers. One entry per CDR3 protein, without DNA, is what TCRdb gives after re-calling the multiplex PCR reads. The sample has thousands of distinct CDR3 sequences. TRB amplification used roughly 250 ng of peripheral blood genomic DNA. This same sample was also taken into another study, of T cell repertoires in aging, cancer and after chemotherapy.

What was sequenced was peripheral blood. The source of these receptors is a human donor in good health.

This clonotype is deemed medium-sized by its frequency. The CDR3 loop is CSVAGQGSEAFF. The V gene is TRBV29-1, the J gene TRBJ1-1; there is no DNA to check the TCRdb D call of TRBD1. This CDR3 is 12 amino acids long. Germline CDR1 and CDR2: SQVTM and ANQGSEA.

V and J are TRBV27 and TRBJ1-2; checking the TCRdb D call of TRBD1 is not possible without DNA. The CDR3 runs 14 residues. Germline V gene sequence: CDR1 MNHEY, CDR2 SMNVEV (reference sequence). The CDR3 region is CASSFSRPGEGYTF.

This clonotype is deemed medium-sized (0.01 to 0.1%) by its frequency. The V call is TRBV19, the J call TRBJ2-7; absent DNA, TCRdb's TRBD2 call cannot be checked. Germline CDR1 reads LNHDA; CDR2 reads SQIVND (reference sequence). The CDR3 is 16 amino acids. CDR3 protein: CASREHPRGTFDEQYF.

Frequency places this clonotype as medium-sized. This sequence joins TRBV6-6 and TRBJ2-1; TCRdb picks TRBD2, but there is no DNA to check that call. Germline CDR1 reads MNHNY; CDR2 reads SVGAGI (reference sequence). This CDR3 region has 17 residues. The chain's CDR3 is CASSYSGLAGIYNEQFF.

The V gene is TRBV5-1, the J gene TRBJ2-5; TCRdb's D call of TRBD1 is untestable without DNA. CDR3 size: 14 residues. Germline loops: CDR1 SGHRS, CDR2 YFSETQ. The CDR3 here is CASSPWTGRETQYF. Full variable domain (remainder filled in from reference TRBV5-1 and TRBJ2-5): KAGVTQTPRYLIKTRGQQVTLSCSPISGHRSVSWYQQTPGQGLQFLFEYFSETQRNKGNFPGRFSGRQFSNSRSEMNVSTLELGDSALYLCASSPWTGRETQYFGPGTRLLVL.

The J gene is TRBJ2-7, the V gene TRBV5-5; TCRdb designates TRBD1, a call that cannot be tested without DNA. Germline CDR1 reads SGHKS; CDR2 reads YYEKEE (reference sequence). This CDR3 is built from 16 residues. CDR3: CASSLAMGRKRDEQYF.

The V gene is TRBV19, the J gene TRBJ1-1; without DNA, the TCRdb call of TRBD1 cannot be checked. Germline CDR1 LNHDA, CDR2 SQIVND (reference sequence). The CDR3 runs to 13 residues. This chain's CDR3 is CASAGQGPTEAFF.

The chain is built from TRBV27 and TRBJ2-5; TCRdb selects TRBD2, and the lack of DNA leaves this call unchecked. The V gene's germline CDR1 is MNHEY and CDR2 SMNVEV (reference sequence). The CDR3 runs to 15 residues. CDR3 protein: CASSRKGLGGETQYF.

V and J are TRBV30 and TRBJ1-4; TCRdb's assignment of TRBD1 cannot be checked, as there is no DNA. There are 15 residues in the CDR3. CDR1 and CDR2 (germline): GTSNPN, SVGIG (reference sequence). The CDR3 loop reads CAWSPGTGFHEKLFF.

The rearrangement uses TRBV18 and TRBJ2-6. This CDR3 is 15 amino acids long. Germline V gives CDR1 KGHSH, CDR2 LQKENI. The CDR3 here is CASSPPQGGANVLTF.

The V call is TRBV7-9, the J call TRBJ2-4; the TRBD2 assignment by TCRdb is unverifiable without DNA. Germline loops: CDR1 SEHNR, CDR2 FQNEAQ (reference sequence). This CDR3 is 18 amino acids long. CDR3 residues: CASSSRTMTSGGKNIQYF. The whole variable domain, remainder taken from reference TRBV7-9 and TRBJ2-4, is DTGVSQNPRHKITKRGQNVTFRCDPISEHNRLYWYRQTLGQGPEFLTYFQNEAQLEKSRLLSDRFSAERPKGSFSTLEIQRTEQGDSAMYLCASSSRTMTSGGKNIQYFGAGTRLSVL.

The chain has TRBV5-4 and TRBJ2-3; TCRdb lists TRBD1, though no DNA is available to test this call. Germline values: CDR1 SGHNT, CDR2 YYREEE (reference sequence). The CDR3 covers 13 residues. The CDR3 spells CASSLNREDTQYF.

Its frequency marks this clonotype as medium-sized. The J gene is TRBJ2-5, the V gene TRBV30; TCRdb selects TRBD1, and the lack of DNA leaves this call unchecked. The CDR3 spans 15 residues. CDR1 and CDR2 (germline): GTSNPN, SVGIG (reference sequence). CDR3 in amino acids: CAGTSGTGRKETQYF.

This sequence joins TRBV18 and TRBJ2-5; TCRdb designates TRBD2, a call that cannot be tested without DNA. The germline CDR1 and CDR2 sequences are KGHSH and LQKENI. CDR3 length: 14 residues. The CDR3 region is CASSPGRAPETQYF.

This chain connects TRBV6-5 to TRBJ1-6. CDR1 is MNHEY and CDR2 is SVGAGI in the germline V gene. There are 16 residues in the CDR3. The chain's CDR3 is CASSSDRTSYNSPLHF.

This rearrangement joins TRBV6-1 to TRBJ1-1; TCRdb gives TRBD1 as the D gene, but with no DNA this cannot be confirmed. The CDR3 totals 18 residues. Looked up from germline, CDR1 is MNHNS and CDR2 is SASEGT. The CDR3 reads CASNTFSRPRGINTEAFF.

The chain couples TRBV6-5 to TRBJ2-3; with no DNA, the TCRdb D assignment of TRBD2 cannot be verified. Germline-derived CDR1 and CDR2 are MNHEY and SVGAGI. The CDR3 length is 18 residues. Here the CDR3 reads CASSYSLLVSGRSDTQYF.

The chain employs TRBV6-6 and TRBJ2-3; as DNA is missing, the TRBD2 call by TCRdb cannot be tested. The germline CDR1 and CDR2 sequences are MNHNY and SVGAGI (reference sequence). The CDR3 has 18 amino acids. CDR3 sequence reads: CASSERPGLAGESDTQYF.

This clonotype is called medium-sized based on its frequency. The CDR3 loop is CASSYGGQYTDTQYF. The V call is TRBV6-6, the J call TRBJ2-3; TCRdb indicates TRBD1, and absent DNA this call remains unverified. In germline, CDR1 is MNHNY, CDR2 SVGAGI (reference sequence). CDR3 size: 15 residues.

This chain connects TRBV9 to TRBJ2-5. Germline lookup yields CDR1 SGDLS and CDR2 YYNGEE. This CDR3 is built from 12 residues. The CDR3 protein is CASSVGGETQYF.

This chain joins TRBV19 and TRBJ2-6; TCRdb's D call, TRBD2, is unchecked because there is no DNA. Germline lookup yields CDR1 LNHDA and CDR2 SQIVND (reference sequence). There are 16 residues in the CDR3. The CDR3 is CASSILLAGGANVLTF.

In terms of frequency, this clonotype is medium-sized. The chain uses TRBV13 and TRBJ2-5. CDR1 and CDR2 (germline): PRHDT, FYEKMQ (reference sequence). The CDR3 length is 13 residues. The CDR3 is CASSHRVAETQYF.

By frequency, this clonotype is medium-sized (0.01 to 0.1%). The chain joins TRBV6-5 to TRBJ2-6; as DNA is missing, the TRBD1 call by TCRdb cannot be tested. The CDR3 covers 18 residues. Germline CDR1 MNHEY, CDR2 SVGAGI. Here the CDR3 reads CASSYSRTGGSGANVLTF.

Judged by frequency, this clonotype is medium-sized. The chain employs TRBV30 and TRBJ2-5; TCRdb gives TRBD2 as the D gene, but with no DNA this cannot be confirmed. From germline, CDR1 is GTSNPN and CDR2 SVGIG (reference sequence). The CDR3 has 13 residues. Here the CDR3 reads CAWDAGGRETQYF.

The rearrangement links TRBV11-1 to TRBJ2-1; TCRdb reports TRBD2, a call that lacks DNA to check it against. Germline CDR1 SGHAT, CDR2 FQDESV (reference sequence). The CDR3 totals 17 residues. The CDR3 protein is CASSLDWGTSGYNEQFF. The full variable domain, with the rest looked up from reference TRBV11-1 and TRBJ2-1, is EAEVAQSPRYKITEKSQAVAFWCDPISGHATLYWYRQILGQGPELLVQFQDESVVDDSQLPKDRFSAERLKGVDSTLKIQPAELGDSAMYLCASSLDWGTSGYNEQFFGPGTRLTVL.

V and J are TRBV5-6 and TRBJ1-3. This CDR3 contains 13 residues. CDR1 is SGHDT, CDR2 YYEEEE, per germline. CDR3 sequence: CASSPTGRDTIYF.

This sequence joins TRBV7-9 and TRBJ2-3; TCRdb's D gene call, TRBD2, goes unchecked for lack of DNA. CDR3 length: 15 amino acids. From germline, CDR1 is SEHNR and CDR2 FQNEAQ (reference sequence). This chain's CDR3 is CASSLEGLRTDTQYF. Looking up the rest from reference TRBV7-9 and TRBJ2-3 gives the full variable domain: DTGVSQNPRHKITKRGQNVTFRCDPISEHNRLYWYRQTLGQGPEFLTYFQNEAQLEKSRLLSDRFSAERPKGSFSTLEIQRTEQGDSAMYLCASSLEGLRTDTQYFGPGTRLTVL.

According to its frequency, this clonotype is medium-sized. V gene TRBV29-1 combines with J gene TRBJ1-3. Looked up from germline, CDR1 is SQVTM and CDR2 is ANQGSEA. This CDR3 is 13 amino acids long. Here the CDR3 reads CSVAFSTGNTIYF.

The chain combines TRBV6-6 with TRBJ2-3; TCRdb indicates TRBD2, and absent DNA this call remains unverified. The CDR3 has 16 amino acids. Germline loops: CDR1 MNHNY, CDR2 SVGAGI (reference sequence). CDR3 residues: CASSSLLAGVGDTQYF.

Measured by frequency, this clonotype is medium-sized. The V call is TRBV29-1, the J call TRBJ2-7; TCRdb's D call, TRBD1, is unchecked because there is no DNA. Germline V gene data show CDR1 as SQVTM and CDR2 as ANQGSEA. The CDR3 loop spans 11 amino acids. CDR3 protein: CSVVSPREQYF.

By frequency, this clonotype registers medium-sized. The V call is TRBV6-5, the J call TRBJ1-1. This CDR3 is built from 13 residues. Germline loops: CDR1 MNHEY, CDR2 SVGAGI. The CDR3 sequence is CASSRQLNTEAFF.